The rows below give T cell receptor beta chains drawn from one sample of a study of T-cell memory formation after mild COVID-19. TCRdb analysed the 5' RACE reads with MiXCR anew, one entry per CDR3 protein. The sample yields 170,000 or so distinct CDR3 sequences, around 30% seen once. The sequenced sample was PBMCs or a T cell subset sorted from them (not recorded which). The receptors here all came from an adult woman who had mild COVID-19 (a few samples of this study predate the infection). Cell type and time point are not known. Each CDR3 is given with its conserved first and last residue. Each record gives: J gene, CDR3 length, D gene, clone size, V gene, CDR3 protein, CDR3 DNA. A D gene is named only where the DNA matches it firmly. Size values are once, few and many counts, or a class for expanded clones, and some rows have none.

TRBJ1-2,12,-,-,TRBV7-2,CASSPGDGGYTF,TGTGCCAGCAGCCCAGGGGATGGCGGCTACACCTTC
TRBJ1-5,14,TRBD1,-,TRBV7-9,CASSLGQTNQPQHF,TGTGCCAGCAGCTTGGGACAGACCAATCAGCCCCAGCATTTT
TRBJ2-7,16,-,few,TRBV5-6,CASSGDGLGRPYEQYF,TGTGCCAGCAGCGGAGACGGACTGGGACGGCCCTACGAGCAGTACTTC
TRBJ2-5,16,TRBD2,few,TRBV29-1,CSVVNLAGGPQETQYF,TGCAGCGTTGTCAATTTGGCGGGAGGACCCCAAGAGACCCAGTACTTC
TRBJ1-6,14,-,-,TRBV11-2,CASSLGGGKSPLHF,TGTGCCAGCAGCTTAGGTGGGGGGAAGTCACCCCTCCACTTT
TRBJ2-7,12,-,few,TRBV29-1,CSVVRGPYEQYF,TGCAGCGTTGTTCGGGGTCCCTACGAGCAGTACTTC
TRBJ2-7,15,-,-,TRBV7-2,CASRSGAGSSYEQYF,TGTGCCAGCCGGTCGGGGGCAGGGAGCTCCTACGAGCAGTACTTC
TRBJ2-7,14,TRBD2,-,TRBV11-2,CASSLSGRADEQYF,TGTGCCAGCAGCTTGAGCGGGAGGGCCGACGAGCAGTACTTC
TRBJ2-1,18,-,few,TRBV3-1,CASSQTRGGQGSYNEQFF,TGTGCCAGCAGCCAAACCCGGGGGGGACAGGGCTCCTACAATGAGCAGTTCTTC
TRBJ1-2,15,-,few,TRBV24-1,CATSDWRGSIYGYTF,TGTGCCACCAGTGATTGGCGGGGTTCGATCTATGGCTACACCTTC
TRBJ2-1,15,TRBD2,few,TRBV20-1,CSARTGLAGVHEQFF,TGCAGTGCTAGAACTGGACTAGCGGGAGTTCATGAGCAGTTCTTC
TRBJ2-7,17,TRBD2,-,TRBV6-2/TRBV6-3,CASSSRLGGRTSYEQYF,TGTGCCAGCAGTTCCCGCTTAGGCGGGAGGACATCCTACGAGCAGTACTTC
TRBJ2-1,15,TRBD2,few,TRBV2,CASSRLAVGDNEQFF,TGTGCCAGCAGTAGGCTAGCGGTGGGGGACAATGAGCAGTTCTTC